This TCR beta chain came from a study of blood T cell repertoires in COVID-19. Looking at the study overall: Acute and convalescent COVID-19 samples came from the United States, Italy and Spain.

The germline V gene has CDR1 MDHEN and CDR2 SYDVKM. There are 13 residues in the CDR3. V lost 7 bases and J lost 4, with 11 bases in between. Each exposed participant met a COVID-19 case in the 2 weeks preceding study entry. Assay used: immunoSEQ multiplex PCR; TCRdb lists only in-frame clones, some missing. The data contain approximately 280,000 clones, around 84% of them singletons. The sequence derives from a man between 40 and 49 years old who had been exposed to COVID-19. The V gene is TRBV28, the J gene TRBJ1-5, with D unclear. Sequenced: PBMCs or T cells enriched from blood (not recorded which). DNA of the CDR3: TGTGCCAGCAACCCCGTCGGTAATCAGCCCCAGCATTTT. Translating gives CASNPVGNQPQHF.